Sequencing of this TCR beta chain was carried out in a study of cytomegalovirus exposure and HLA in healthy donors. General study results and limits: Later, an analysis showed that TCR beta chains associated with HLA were more clonally expanded than others that were equally common.

Concerning this clone: Antigen specificity is unknown.

Primers for the PCR totalled 60 Vbeta and 13 Jbeta. TCRdb keeps only in-frame clones here, not all; method: immunoSEQ multiplex PCR. The sample includes over 150,000 clones, 80% of them seen just once. The CDR3 runs 14 residues. V was pared by 2 bases and J by 6 bases, with 5 bases of the junction left unmatched. Germline CDR1 reads SGDLS; CDR2 reads YYNGEE. The sample taken for sequencing was PBMCs. The source of this sequence is a human donor in good health. The chain joins TRBV9 to TRBJ2-5; 9 bases align to TRBD2. CDR3: CASSVGGGGKTQYF. The CDR3 nucleotides read TGTGCCAGCAGCGTTGGCGGGGGGGGAAAGACCCAGTACTTC.